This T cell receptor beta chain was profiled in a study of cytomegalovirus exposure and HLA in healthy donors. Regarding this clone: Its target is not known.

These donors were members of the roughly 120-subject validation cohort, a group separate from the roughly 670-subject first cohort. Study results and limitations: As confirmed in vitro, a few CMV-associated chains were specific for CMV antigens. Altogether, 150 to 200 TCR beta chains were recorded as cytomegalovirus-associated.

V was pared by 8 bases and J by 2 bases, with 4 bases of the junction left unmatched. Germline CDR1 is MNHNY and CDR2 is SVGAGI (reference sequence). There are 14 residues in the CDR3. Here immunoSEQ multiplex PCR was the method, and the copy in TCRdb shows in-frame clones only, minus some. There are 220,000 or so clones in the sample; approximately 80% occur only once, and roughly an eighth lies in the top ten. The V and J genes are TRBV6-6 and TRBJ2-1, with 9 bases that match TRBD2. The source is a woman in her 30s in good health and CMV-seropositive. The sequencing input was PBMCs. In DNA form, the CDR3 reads TGTGCCAGCGTAGCGGGAGCTGCCTACAATGAGCAGTTCTTC. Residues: CASVAGAAYNEQFF.